One and the same sample provided the 30 T cell receptor beta chains below, sequenced in a study of blood T cell repertoires in COVID-19 (dated by TCRdb to the early 2020s). Receptors were amplified or captured by the immunoSEQ multiplex PCR assay. What TCRdb holds here is the immuneACCESS table cut down to in-frame rearrangements. Part of the clones is not present; checked against another copy, under half of the missing clones reflect an unresolved V gene, and the others are unexplained. The sample includes more than 85,000 clones, with around 90% observed a single time. Of the sample, approximately 1% is held by the ten largest clones. Sequenced sample: peripheral blood. The receptors stem from a human donor in a cohort sampled during active COVID-19.

The V gene is TRBV6-6, the J gene TRBJ2-2; the match to TRBD1 covers 8 bases. CDR1 and CDR2 (germline): MNHNY, SVGAGI (reference sequence). The CDR3 is made up of 14 amino acids. The ends lost 6 bases at V and 5 bases at J; junction bases unmatched: 5. CDR3 residues: CASSITGGTGELFF. Written as DNA, the CDR3 is TGTGCCAGCAGCATCACAGGGGGAACCGGGGAGCTGTTTTTT.

V and J are TRBV5-6 and TRBJ2-3; 15 bases map to TRBD2. This CDR3 contains 18 residues. V shed 4 bases and J 3 bases; nucleotides not matched to a gene: 9. CDR1 SGHDT and CDR2 YYEEEE come from the germline V gene. CDR3 bases: TGTGCCAGCAGCCTAGGACTAGCGGGAGGGTCGTGGACAGATACGCAGTATTTT. Translated: CASSLGLAGGSWTDTQYF.

The CDR3 coding sequence is TGCGCCAGCAGCCAAGGCCTGCTAGGCAATGAGCAGTTCTTC. Translation: CASSQGLLGNEQFF. The rearrangement uses TRBV4-1 and TRBJ2-1; D is unresolved. CDR1 MGHRA and CDR2 YSYEKL come from the germline V gene. The CDR3 has 14 residues. V was pared by 1 base and J by 6 bases, with 10 bases between.

The V gene is TRBV4-2, the J gene TRBJ2-3; the match to TRBD2 covers 7 bases. With V trimmed by 0 bases and J by 6 bases, 15 bases remained unmatched. Germline CDR1 and CDR2: LGHNA and YNFKEQ. The CDR3 is 18 amino acids. The CDR3 DNA reads as TGTGCCAGCAGCCAAGACCCGTCACGGGACTACCCCTGGGATACGCAGTATTTT. This encodes CASSQDPSRDYPWDTQYF.

This sequence joins TRBV6-4 and TRBJ2-1; D is perhaps TRBD1 (5 bases). Germline assignment: CDR1 MRHNA and CDR2 SNTAGT. The CDR3 has 13 residues. Trimming pared 3 bases from V and 9 bases from J, leaving 12 bases between. The CDR3 sequence: CASSEMWGREQFF. The CDR3 nucleotides are TGTGCCAGCAGTGAAATGTGGGGCCGTGAGCAGTTCTTC.

CDR3 bases: TGTGCCAGCAGCAAGACTAGCGGGGGGGCCTGGGAGACCCAGTACTTC. Protein sequence: CASSKTSGGAWETQYF. V usage is TRBV21-1 and J usage is TRBJ2-5; TRBD2, as called in the table, went unchecked against the DNA. TRBV21-1 is a pseudogene segment. This CDR3 is built from 16 residues.

The V and J genes are TRBV7-9 and TRBJ1-4; TRBD1 matches at 10 bases. J was trimmed by 4 bases and V by 5 bases; bases with no gene match: 4. The V gene's germline CDR1 is SEHNR and CDR2 FQNEAQ (reference sequence). The CDR3 loop spans 15 amino acids. The DNA of the CDR3 is TGTGCCAGCAGCCGACAGGGGGCATTTAATGAAAAACTGTTTTTT. Amino acids: CASSRQGAFNEKLFF.

The chain uses TRBV6-5 and TRBJ1-2, with TRBD1 as a possible D gene (5 bases). This CDR3 contains 13 residues. The germline CDR1 and CDR2 sequences are MNHEY and SVGAGI. Trimming removed 6 bases from V and 2 bases from J, with 10 bases in between. CDR3 in amino acids: CASRGPENYGYTF. The CDR3 DNA sequence: TGTGCCAGCAGGGGGCCTGAAAACTATGGCTACACCTTC.

The rearrangement links TRBV21-1 to TRBJ2-1; TRBD2 is taken as the D call from the table, unchecked against the DNA. TRBV21-1 counts as a pseudogene. The CDR3 loop spans 14 amino acids. The CDR3 DNA follows: TGTGCCAGCAGCAAATCAGCGGGAGGGAATGAGCAGTTCTTC. Its translation is CASSKSAGGNEQFF.

The CDR3 DNA reads as TGTGCCAGCAGCCCGAAAGTAGGCGGGAGACAATACATCTATGGGGCCAACGTCCTGACTTTC. The encoded protein is CASSPKVGGRQYIYGANVLTF. V is TRBV6-6 and J is TRBJ2-6, with 7 nucleotides matching TRBD2. This CDR3 is built from 21 residues. V lost 6 bases and J lost 3; bases outside the gene matches: 23. Looked up from germline, CDR1 is MNHNY and CDR2 is SVGAGI (reference sequence).

The V call is TRBV7-9, the J call TRBJ1-2; TRBD1 is a possible D gene (6 bases). This CDR3 is built from 14 residues. V was trimmed by 1 base and J by 7 bases, leaving 13 bases between them. CDR1 is SEHNR and CDR2 is FQNEAQ in the germline V gene (reference sequence). DNA for the CDR3: TGTGCCAGCAGCTTAGAAGGTTACAGGGCTGGCTACACCTTC. Protein sequence: CASSLEGYRAGYTF. The variable domain in full, completed from reference TRBV7-9 and TRBJ1-2, reads DTGVSQNPRHKITKRGQNVTFRCDPISEHNRLYWYRQTLGQGPEFLTYFQNEAQLEKSRLLSDRFSAERPKGSFSTLEIQRTEQGDSAMYLCASSLEGYRAGYTFGSGTRLTVV.

In the case of this clone: The junction and the germline gene differ at one end; a read error may be behind it. V is TRBV19 and J is TRBJ2-7; unclear D gene. From germline, CDR1 is LNHDA and CDR2 SQIVND (reference sequence). The CDR3 has 14 residues. The CDR3 spells CASSSRVASNEQYF. CDR3 DNA: TGTGCCAGTAGTTCCCGGGTGGCCTCCAACGAGCAGTACTTC.

This clone was recorded only once. This chain connects TRBV28 to TRBJ2-2; maybe TRBD1 (6 bases). Germline CDR1 MDHEN, CDR2 SYDVKM. The CDR3 length is 16 residues. Trimming removed 5 bases from V and 3 bases from J, with 16 bases in between. The CDR3 region is CASSREPTGHTGELFF. CDR3 nucleotide sequence: TGTGCCAGCAGTAGAGAGCCCACAGGGCACACCGGGGAGCTGTTTTTT. Supplemented by reference TRBV28 and TRBJ2-2, the full variable domain reads DVKVTQSSRYLVKRTGEKVFLECVQDMDHENMFWYRQDPGLGLRLIYFSYDVKMKEKGDIPEGYSVSREKKERFSLILESASTNQTSMYLCASSREPTGHTGELFFGEGSRLTVL.

CDR3 nucleotides: TGTGCCAGCATTTCCCAGGGACTACCCACCTACGAGCAGTACTTC. Its translation is CASISQGLPTYEQYF. The chain recombines TRBV27 with TRBJ2-7, with TRBD2 matching 7 bases. CDR1 and CDR2 (germline): MNHEY, SMNVEV (reference sequence). The CDR3 extends over 15 amino acids. J lost 2 bases, V lost 7 bases, and 11 bases had no gene match.

The V call is TRBV2, the J call TRBJ1-1, with D possibly TRBD1 on 5 matching bases. The CDR3 totals 15 residues. The ends were cut back, 4 bases at V and 5 bases at J, with 17 bases in the middle. Germline lookup yields CDR1 SNHLY and CDR2 FYNNEI. The CDR3 sequence is CASSGPGGIGTEAFF. CDR3 DNA sequence: TGTGCCAGCAGTGGCCCGGGGGGGATTGGGACTGAAGCTTTCTTT.

The genes are TRBV6-2 or TRBV6-3 and TRBJ2-6; TRBD2 agrees at 7 bases. The CDR3 runs to 15 residues. Germline V gene data show CDR1 as MNHEY and CDR2 as SVGEGT. V lost 2 bases and J lost 2; bases outside the gene matches: 0. The CDR3 DNA sequence: TGTGCCAGCAGTTACAGCGGGGCTGGGGCCAACGTCCTGACTTTC. It specifies CASSYSGAGANVLTF.

The chain joins TRBV29-1 to TRBJ2-3; 16 bases are a match to TRBD2. V was clipped by 4 bases and J by 4 bases; unmatched bases: 8. The length of the CDR3 is 17 residues. Germline CDR1 is SQVTM and CDR2 is ANQGSEA. The CDR3 spells CSVAGTSGRASADTQYF. DNA for the CDR3: TGCAGCGTTGCGGGGACTAGCGGGAGGGCCAGTGCAGATACGCAGTATTTT.

This clone was observed a single time. This chain uses TRBV9 with TRBJ2-1; TRBD2 aligns across 8 bases. This CDR3 region has 15 residues. CDR1 and CDR2 from the germline V gene are SGDLS and YYNGEE. V trimming: 0 bases; J trimming: 9 bases; junction bases outside the gene matches: 8. The CDR3, as DNA: TGTGCCAGCAGCGTAGCAGCGGGGGCCCTTGGTGAGCAGTTCTTC. This encodes CASSVAAGALGEQFF.

CDR3 DNA sequence: TGCGCCAGCATAAACTTCCCCGGGACTAGCGGCACAGATACGCAGTATTTT. It codes for CASINFPGTSGTDTQYF. The genes are TRBV5-1 and TRBJ2-3; 10 bases are shared with TRBD2. The CDR3 totals 17 residues. Germline loops: CDR1 SGHRS, CDR2 YFSETQ. Trimming took 6 bases from V and 1 from J; bases not matched to a gene: 11.

This clone was recorded only once. The V and J genes are TRBV4-3 and TRBJ2-3, with 10 nucleotides matching TRBD2. The V segment lost 4 bases and the J segment 0 bases; nucleotides outside the gene matches: 10. Germline values: CDR1 LGHNA, CDR2 YSLEER. CDR3 length: 18 amino acids. The CDR3 region is CASSPTQSLAGSTDTQYF. CDR3 nucleotides: TGCGCCAGCAGCCCCACACAATCACTAGCGGGGAGCACAGATACGCAGTATTTT.

The chain employs TRBV5-6 and TRBJ2-1; 12 bases fit TRBD2. There are 17 residues in the CDR3. The trim removed 4 bases at V and 7 bases at J, leaving 12 bases unmatched. Per the germline V gene, CDR1 is SGHDT and CDR2 is YYEEEE. CDR3 sequence (DNA): TGTGCCAGCAGCCTGATGCAACGACTAGCGGGAGTAAATGAGCAGTTCTTC. Protein product: CASSLMQRLAGVNEQFF.

The rearrangement links TRBV27 to TRBJ2-7, with 9 bases identical to TRBD2. Unmatched junction bases numbered 8, after V lost 3 bases and J lost 2 bases. Germline CDR1 is MNHEY and CDR2 is SMNVEV (reference sequence). The CDR3 is 16 residues long. The CDR3 DNA reads TGTGCCAGCAGTTTGACCAGACTAGCGGCCCCCTACGAGCAGTACTTC. It specifies CASSLTRLAAPYEQYF.

This clone is a singleton in its sample. V usage is TRBV6-5 and J usage is TRBJ1-1, with D perhaps TRBD1 (5 bases). Between the trimmed V and J ends, which lost 5 bases and 2 bases, there was a span of 12 bases. CDR3 length: 14 residues. The germline gives CDR1 MNHEY, CDR2 SVGAGI. The CDR3 protein is CASSHIGGNTEAFF. CDR3 DNA sequence: TGTGCCAGCAGTCACATCGGGGGAAACACTGAAGCTTTCTTT.

This clone appeared once. The V gene is TRBV6-4, the J gene TRBJ1-2; no clear D. Trimming left V 2 bases short and J 2 bases short, with 15 bases between. The germline V gene has CDR1 MRHNA and CDR2 SNTAGT. The CDR3 spans 16 residues. In DNA form, the CDR3 reads TGTGCCAGCAGTGACCTCAGGACTCTGACAAACTATGGCTACACCTTC. Translated: CASSDLRTLTNYGYTF.

There are a few counts of this clone. The chain carries TRBV7-9 and TRBJ1-5; D is undetermined. Germline loops: CDR1 SEHNR, CDR2 FQNEAQ (reference sequence). The CDR3 is 15 amino acids. The ends were cut back, 1 base at V and 5 bases at J, with 12 bases in the middle. CDR3 sequence: CASSLGRGLYQPQHF. The CDR3 region has the DNA TGTGCCAGCAGCTTAGGACGTGGGCTTTATCAGCCCCAGCATTTT.

The chain recombines TRBV6-5 with TRBJ1-6; TRBD1 might be the D (6 bases). Germline lookup yields CDR1 MNHEY and CDR2 SVGAGI. The CDR3 covers 15 residues. Trimming removed 6 bases at V and 9 bases at J, with 18 bases between. DNA of the CDR3: TGTGCCAGCAGGGACGCAGGGGTGGTTCTTTCACCCCTCCACTTT. It is translated as CASRDAGVVLSPLHF.

This chain uses TRBV7-3 with TRBJ2-7, with a possible D match to TRBD1 (6 bases). The CDR3 has 14 residues. V gave up 4 bases and J gave up 6 bases, with 16 bases separating them. Per germline, CDR1 SGHTA and CDR2 FQGTGA. Written as DNA, the CDR3 is TGTGCCAGCAGCTCCTTAGGGGGACCCGGCGAGCAGTACTTC. This encodes CASSSLGGPGEQYF.

This chain connects TRBV3-1 (or the pseudogene TRBV3-2) to TRBJ2-7; maybe TRBD1 (5 bases). This CDR3 region has 15 residues. Deletions cut 1 base from V and 2 bases from J, with 12 bases between. Germline V lookup: CDR1 LGHDT, CDR2 YNNKEL (reference sequence). CDR3 region: CASSQGGRVPYEQYF. The CDR3 DNA sequence: TGTGCCAGCAGCCAAGGGGGCAGGGTACCCTACGAGCAGTACTTC.

The chain carries TRBV6-6 and TRBJ2-1; the D is unclear. The CDR3 loop spans 12 amino acids. Trimming cost V 6 bases and J 6 bases, with 9 bases left between them. The germline CDR1 and CDR2 sequences are MNHNY and SVGAGI (reference sequence). The CDR3 sequence is CASSSNTNEQFF. CDR3 nucleotide sequence: TGTGCCAGCAGCTCCAACACCAATGAGCAGTTCTTC.

The chain has TRBV7-9 and TRBJ1-2; D is undetermined. In germline, CDR1 is SEHNR, CDR2 FQNEAQ (reference sequence). Trimming took off 5 bases at V and 8 bases at J, with 12 bases between the two ends. The CDR3 has 12 amino acids. In nucleotides, the CDR3 is TGTGCCAGCAGCACACTACGCGGGGGCTACACCTTC. Encoded protein: CASSTLRGGYTF.